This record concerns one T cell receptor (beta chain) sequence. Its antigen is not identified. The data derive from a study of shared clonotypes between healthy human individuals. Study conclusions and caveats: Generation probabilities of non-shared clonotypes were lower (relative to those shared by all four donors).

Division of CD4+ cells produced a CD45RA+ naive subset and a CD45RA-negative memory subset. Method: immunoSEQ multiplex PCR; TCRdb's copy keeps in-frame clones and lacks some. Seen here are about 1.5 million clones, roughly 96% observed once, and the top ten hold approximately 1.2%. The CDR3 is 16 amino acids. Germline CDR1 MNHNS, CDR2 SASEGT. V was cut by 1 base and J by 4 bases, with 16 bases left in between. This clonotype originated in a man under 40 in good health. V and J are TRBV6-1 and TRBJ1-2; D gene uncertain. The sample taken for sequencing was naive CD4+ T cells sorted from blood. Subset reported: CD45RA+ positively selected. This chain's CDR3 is CASSEVPSPSLYGYTF. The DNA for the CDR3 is TGTGCCAGCAGTGAAGTACCGAGCCCGAGCCTCTATGGCTACACCTTC.